The 9 T cell receptor beta chains listed next were all sequenced from one sample in a study of T cell repertoires in cytomegalovirus infection. Each CDR3 protein gets one entry after TCRdb re-called the reads with MiXCR. The table has roughly 860,000 distinct CDR3 sequences, around a third seen once. The antigens of these receptors remain unknown. Sequencing used cultured CD8+ T cells from PBMCs, obtained from culture after CMV antigen stimulation. The receptors derive from a human donor in good health (CMV status not recorded). Some clones in this sample may be carry-over from other donors' samples.

The chain combines TRBV19 with TRBJ2-1, with 8 nucleotides matching TRBD1. Germline CDR1 and CDR2: LNHDA and SQIVND (reference sequence). The CDR3 extends over 15 amino acids. With 1 base clipped from V and 6 bases from J, the junction kept 5 bases outside the gene matches. DNA of the CDR3: TGTGCCAGTAGTATAGTAGGACAGGGTAGCAATGAGCAGTTCTTC. Translation: CASSIVGQGSNEQFF.

This sequence joins TRBV10-3 and TRBJ2-1; 7 bases are a match to TRBD1. The CDR3 sequence is 16 residues long. V was clipped by 9 bases and J by 6 bases; unmatched bases: 17. Germline V gene lookup returns CDR1 ENHRY and CDR2 SYGVKD. The CDR3 nucleotides are TGTGCCATGTCGGGTAGTGAGGGGGCCCGCATCAATGAGCAGTTCTTC. This encodes CAMSGSEGARINEQFF.

This clonotype was observed a few times. The chain combines TRBV6-5 with TRBJ2-2; possible D gene TRBD2, 5 bases. Trimming removed 1 base from V and 7 bases from J, with 13 bases in between. Per the germline V gene, CDR1 is MNHEY and CDR2 is SVGAGI. CDR3 length: 15 amino acids. CDR3 residues: CASSYWNSGDGELFF. In DNA form, the CDR3 reads TGTGCCAGCAGTTACTGGAATTCCGGGGACGGGGAGCTGTTTTTT.

The genes are TRBV6-6 and TRBJ2-1; 7 positions agree with TRBD1. The CDR3 runs to 16 residues. Trimming at V came to 5 bases and at J to 1 base, leaving 8 bases not matched to a gene. Germline V lookup: CDR1 MNHNY, CDR2 SVGAGI (reference sequence). This chain's CDR3 is CASSDKTGLSYNEQFF. DNA of the CDR3: TGTGCCAGCAGTGACAAGACAGGGCTTTCCTACAATGAGCAGTTCTTC.

The chain has TRBV20-1 and TRBJ1-5; D gene unclear. V lost 6 bases, J lost 7 bases, and 25 bases lay in between. Germline V lookup: CDR1 DFQATT, CDR2 SNEGSKA (reference sequence). This CDR3 is 16 amino acids long. As DNA, the CDR3 is TGCAGTGCCTCCCGGCGGGTAGGGAGGGTGAAACAGCCCCAGCATTTT. This codes for CSASRRVGRVKQPQHF.

This clonotype was seen only a few times. V is TRBV6-2 or TRBV6-3 and J is TRBJ2-1; 8 bases line up with TRBD2. CDR3 length: 17 amino acids. V lost 4 bases to trimming and J lost 4 bases; unmatched junction nucleotides: 12. Germline V CDR1 and CDR2: MNHEY, SVGEGT. CDR3 sequence: CASSSQPPSGLYNEQFF. The CDR3 DNA reads TGTGCCAGCAGTTCCCAGCCTCCTAGCGGGTTGTACAATGAGCAGTTCTTC.

A few counts support this clonotype. V and J are TRBV27 and TRBJ1-1, with unresolved D. The CDR3 sequence is 14 residues long. Trimming removed 2 bases at V and 3 bases at J, with 10 bases between. In germline, CDR1 is MNHEY, CDR2 SMNVEV (reference sequence). CDR3 nucleotides: TGTGCCAGCAGTTTAGGTCGAGGGTACACTGAAGCTTTCTTT. This encodes CASSLGRGYTEAFF.

On this clonotype itself: Sequence at one end of the junction differs from germline and may be a read error. The chain links TRBV6-5 to TRBJ2-5; D tentatively fits TRBD1 or TRBD2 (5 bases each). The CDR3 is 13 amino acids. In germline, CDR1 is MNHEY, CDR2 SVGAGI. The CDR3 loop is CSSIGANQETQYF. For the CDR3, the DNA is TGTTCCAGCATCGGGGCGAACCAAGAGACCCAGTACTTC.

CDR3: CASSFPGLREAFF. CDR3 nucleotide sequence: TGTGCCAGCAGCTTTCCCGGACTACGTGAAGCTTTCTTT. The J gene is TRBJ1-1, the V gene TRBV7-6; no reliable D call. Germline V CDR1 and CDR2: SGHVS, FNYEAQ. V shed 3 bases and J shed 7 bases, with 12 bases lying between them. The CDR3 contains 13 residues.